Listed below are T cell receptor beta chains from one sample, sequenced in a study of cytomegalovirus exposure and HLA in healthy donors. Profiled with immunoSEQ multiplex PCR; TCRdb holds only in-frame clones, not every one. The data contain about 130,000 clones, around 72% of them singletons. The sequencing input was PBMCs. These receptors all come from a man aged 45-65 years in good health and CMV-seropositive. Both conserved end residues are part of each CDR3. D genes are given only for firm matches. Not every row has a clone size; where given, it reads once, few, many or a size class.

CDR3aa | CDR3nt | v_gene | len | d_gene | j_gene | abundance
CASSPGTETGELFF | TGCGCCAGCAGTCCCGGGACAGAGACCGGGGAGCTGTTTTTT | TRBV5-1 | 14 | TRBD1 | TRBJ2-2 | few
CTSSRVTRYEQYF | TGCACCAGCAGCCGGGTGACTCGTTACGAGCAGTACTTC | TRBV1 | 13 | NA | TRBJ2-7 | few
CASSLEGHNEQFF | TGTGCCAGCAGCTTAGAGGGCCACAATGAGCAGTTCTTC | TRBV11-3 | 13 | NA | TRBJ2-1 | few
CASSLPSGRAGEQFF | TGTGCCAGCAGTTTACCTAGCGGGAGGGCCGGTGAGCAGTTCTTC | TRBV27 | 15 | TRBD2 | TRBJ2-1 | NA
CASSRDRVGEQYF | TGTGCCAGCAGCCGGGACAGGGTAGGCGAGCAGTACTTC | TRBV27 | 13 | TRBD1 | TRBJ2-7 | NA
CASSLGELAKNIQYF | TGTGCCAGCAGCCTAGGGGAGCTAGCCAAAAACATTCAGTACTTC | TRBV7-9 | 15 | NA | TRBJ2-4 | NA
CASRGQGNTGELFF | TGTGCCAGCAGAGGACAGGGCAACACCGGGGAGCTGTTTTTT | TRBV6-6 | 14 | TRBD1 | TRBJ2-2 | NA
CASSEAPGAYGYTF | TGTGCCAGCAGTGAAGCCCCAGGGGCCTATGGCTACACCTTC | TRBV6-1 | 14 | NA | TRBJ1-2 | once
CASSFLAGANVLTF | TGCGCCAGCAGCTTCTTAGCTGGGGCCAACGTCCTGACTTTC | TRBV5-1 | 14 | NA | TRBJ2-6 | NA
CASSLRVTGELFF | TGTGCCAGCAGTCTCCGGGTCACCGGGGAGCTGTTTTTT | TRBV27 | 13 | NA | TRBJ2-2 | NA
CASSLSGTLNQPQHF | TGTGCCAGCAGTTTATCCGGGACATTAAATCAGCCCCAGCATTTT | TRBV27 | 15 | NA | TRBJ1-5 | NA
CASSFDRDRGRFYGYTF | TGTGCCAGCAGTTTCGACCGGGACAGGGGGCGCTTCTATGGCTACACCTTC | TRBV28 | 17 | TRBD1 | TRBJ1-2 | NA
CASTLSGNEQFF | TGTGCCAGCACCCTTAGCGGGAATGAGCAGTTCTTC | TRBV7-2 | 12 | TRBD2 | TRBJ2-1 | few
CASRGVGTLEHYGYTF | TGCGCCAGCAGAGGGGTCGGGACACTAGAACACTATGGCTACACCTTC | TRBV5-1 | 16 | NA | TRBJ1-2 | NA
CASSLGTSGGPSYEQYF | TGTGCCAGCAGCTTGGGAACTAGCGGGGGCCCCTCCTACGAGCAGTACTTC | TRBV5-6 | 17 | TRBD2 | TRBJ2-7 | NA
CSVGSRQETQYF | TGCAGCGTTGGGTCGAGGCAAGAGACCCAGTACTTC | TRBV29-1 | 12 | NA | TRBJ2-5 | NA
CASSFHTGAEGYTF | TGTGCCAGCAGTTTCCACACAGGGGCGGAAGGCTACACCTTC | TRBV28 | 14 | TRBD1 | TRBJ1-2 | NA
CASRTRRGSNYGYTF | TGTGCCAGTAGAACCCGAAGGGGATCTAACTATGGCTACACCTTC | TRBV27 | 15 | NA | TRBJ1-2 | NA
CASSKGLAGTNEQFF | TGTGCCAGCAGCAAGGGACTAGCGGGGACCAATGAGCAGTTCTTC | TRBV4-2 | 15 | TRBD2 | TRBJ2-1 | few
CASSPLGGWADTQYF | TGTGCCAGCAGCCCCCTCGGGGGGTGGGCAGATACGCAGTATTTT | TRBV9 | 15 | TRBD2 | TRBJ2-3 | NA
CASGLPGELGQPQHF | TGTGCTAGTGGTTTACCAGGGGAATTAGGTCAGCCCCAGCATTTT | TRBV12-5 | 15 | NA | TRBJ1-5 | NA
CASSLDFAGGGRNIQYF | TGTGCCAGCAGCTTGGATTTTGCGGGTGGTGGCAGAAACATTCAGTACTTC | TRBV7-2 | 17 | NA | TRBJ2-4 | NA
CASSLEGRGEQFF | TGTGCCAGCAGCTTAGAAGGGAGGGGTGAGCAGTTCTTC | TRBV13 | 13 | TRBD2 | TRBJ2-1 | NA
CASSFTVRTEAFF | TGTGCCAGCAGCTTCACCGTGAGGACTGAAGCTTTCTTT | TRBV7-8 | 13 | NA | TRBJ1-1 | NA
CASSLAGTVNQPQHF | TGTGCCAGCAGCTTGGCCGGGACAGTCAATCAGCCCCAGCATTTT | TRBV5-4 | 15 | TRBD1 | TRBJ1-5 | NA
CASSSHTGESDGYTF | TGTGCCAGCAGTTCCCACACAGGGGAATCAGATGGCTACACCTTC | TRBV6-5 | 15 | TRBD1 | TRBJ1-2 | NA
CASSPDRGAAGANVLTF | TGCGCCAGCTCTCCCGACAGGGGGGCCGCTGGGGCCAACGTCCTGACTTTC | TRBV5-1 | 17 | TRBD1 | TRBJ2-6 | once
CASSSDRGVETQYF | TGTGCCAGCAGCTCAGATCGGGGTGTGGAGACCCAGTACTTC | TRBV7-9 | 14 | NA | TRBJ2-5 | NA
CSVVPQARYGYTF | TGCAGCGTTGTTCCCCAAGCTCGCTATGGCTACACCTTC | TRBV29-1 | 13 | NA | TRBJ1-2 | NA
CASCSGGNEQFF | TGTGCCAGTTGCTCAGGGGGCAATGAGCAGTTCTTC | TRBV19 | 12 | TRBD1 | TRBJ2-1 | NA
CASRQIGTSGSRFCEQFF | TGTGCAAGTCGCCAGATAGGGACTAGCGGGAGCCGCTTCTGTGAGCAGTTCTTC | TRBV12-2 | 18 | NA | TRBJ2-1 | few
CASSYGRGLTGELFF | TGTGCCAGCAGTTACGGTCGGGGACTCACCGGGGAGCTGTTTTTT | TRBV6-5 | 15 | NA | TRBJ2-2 | NA
CASSRRIGLAGCSYEQYF | TGTGCCAGCAGCAGGCGAATTGGACTAGCGGGATGCTCCTACGAGCAGTACTTC | TRBV21-1 | 18 | NA | TRBJ2-7 | NA
CASSRFGTTAYEQYF | TGTGCCAGCAGCCGGTTTGGGACTACGGCCTACGAGCAGTACTTC | TRBV4-2 | 15 | TRBD2 | TRBJ2-7 | once
CAITLGSGDYEQYF | TGTGCCATCACCCTGGGTAGCGGGGACTACGAGCAGTACTTC | TRBV10-3 | 14 | TRBD2 | TRBJ2-7 | NA
CASSWEQRGTYGYTF | TGTGCCAGCAGTTGGGAACAAAGGGGCACCTATGGCTACACCTTC | TRBV28 | 15 | NA | TRBJ1-2 | NA
CASSLDSHYEQYF | TGTGCCAGCAGCTTGGACAGCCACTACGAGCAGTACTTC | TRBV11-2 | 13 | NA | TRBJ2-7 | NA
CASSLDYQREAVTDTQYF | TGTGCCAGCAGCTTAGATTACCAGCGGGAGGCCGTCACAGATACGCAGTATTTT | TRBV11-2 | 18 | TRBD2 | TRBJ2-3 | NA
CASTPPGDREQFF | TGTGCCAGCACTCCTCCCGGGGATCGTGAGCAGTTCTTC | TRBV2 | 13 | NA | TRBJ2-1 | few
CATRDRNTLDSPLHF | TGCGCCACCCGGGACAGGAATACGTTGGATTCACCCCTCCACTTT | TRBV10-1 | 15 | TRBD1 | TRBJ1-6 | NA
CATTKGPDTQYF | TGTGCCACCACAAAGGGGCCAGATACGCAGTATTTT | TRBV19 | 12 | NA | TRBJ2-3 | NA
CASSPRDRLKKQYF | TGTGCCAGCAGCCCCCGGGACAGGCTTAAGAAGCAGTACTTC | TRBV6-5 | 14 | TRBD1 | TRBJ2-7 | NA